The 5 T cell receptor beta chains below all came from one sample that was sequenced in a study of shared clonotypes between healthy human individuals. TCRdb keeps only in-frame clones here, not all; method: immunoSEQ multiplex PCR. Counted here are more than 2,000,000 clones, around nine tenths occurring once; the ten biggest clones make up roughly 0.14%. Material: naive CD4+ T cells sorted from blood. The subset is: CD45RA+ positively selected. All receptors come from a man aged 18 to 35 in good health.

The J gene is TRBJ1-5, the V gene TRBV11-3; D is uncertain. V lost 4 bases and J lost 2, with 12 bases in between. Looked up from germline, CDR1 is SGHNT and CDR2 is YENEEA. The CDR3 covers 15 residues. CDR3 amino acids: CASSSRVLRNQPQHF. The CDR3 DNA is TGTGCCAGCAGCTCCCGGGTCCTTCGCAATCAGCCCCAGCATTTT.

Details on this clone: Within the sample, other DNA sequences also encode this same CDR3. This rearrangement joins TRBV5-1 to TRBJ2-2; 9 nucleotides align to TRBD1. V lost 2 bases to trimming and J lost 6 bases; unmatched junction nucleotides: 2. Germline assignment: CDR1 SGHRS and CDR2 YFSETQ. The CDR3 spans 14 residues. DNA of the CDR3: TGCGCCAGCAGCTTACGACAGGGGGCCGGGGAGCTGTTTTTT. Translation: CASSLRQGAGELFF.

The CDR3 sequence: CASTYWSRPQETQYF. CDR3 coding DNA: TGTGCCAGCACCTATTGGAGCAGGCCTCAAGAGACCCAGTACTTC. V usage is TRBV5-6 and J usage is TRBJ2-5; no clear D gene. With 6 bases removed from V and 2 bases from J, the gap between germline ends came to 17 bases. Germline values: CDR1 SGHDT, CDR2 YYEEEE. The CDR3 runs to 15 residues.

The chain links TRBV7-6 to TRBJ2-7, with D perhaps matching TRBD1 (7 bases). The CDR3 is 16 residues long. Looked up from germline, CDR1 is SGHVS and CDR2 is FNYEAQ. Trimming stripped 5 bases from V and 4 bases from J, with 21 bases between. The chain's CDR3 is CASSPQRAGGLYEQYF. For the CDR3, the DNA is TGTGCCAGCAGCCCTCAGCGGGCAGGGGGACTTTACGAGCAGTACTTC.

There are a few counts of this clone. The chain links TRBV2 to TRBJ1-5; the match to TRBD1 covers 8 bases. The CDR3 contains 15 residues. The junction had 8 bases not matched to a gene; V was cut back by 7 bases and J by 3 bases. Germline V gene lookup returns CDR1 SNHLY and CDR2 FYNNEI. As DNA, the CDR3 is TGTGCCAGCAACCTCATGGGACAGGTCAATCAGCCCCAGCATTTT. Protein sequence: CASNLMGQVNQPQHF. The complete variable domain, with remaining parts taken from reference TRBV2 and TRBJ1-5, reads EPEVTQTPSHQVTQMGQEVILRCVPISNHLYFYWYRQILGQKVEFLVSFYNNEISEKSEIFDDQFSVERPDGSNFTLKIRSTKLEDSAMYFCASNLMGQVNQPQHFGDGTRLSIL.